Listed below are T cell receptor beta chains from one sample, sequenced in a study of blood T cell repertoires in COVID-19. Assay: immunoSEQ multiplex PCR; the TCRdb copy retains only in-frame clones and omits some. Here the sample spans 50,000 to 80,000 clones, around nine tenths being singletons. The material sequenced was PBMCs or T cells enriched from blood (not recorded which). Every receptor here comes from a woman in her forties who had recovered from COVID-19. CDR3s include the opening cysteine and the closing phenylalanine or tryptophan. A D gene is named only where the DNA matches it firmly. For some rows the clone size is stated as once, few or many, or as a class when expanded; others skip it.

J gene,D gene,V gene,clone size,CDR3 DNA,CDR3 protein
TRBJ1-4,TRBD1,TRBV19,NA,TGTGCCGCGTCGCCGACAGGGGGCGCCTCGGGGTTAAAACTGTTTTTT,CAASPTGGASGLKLFF
TRBJ2-5,TRBD1,TRBV10-3,NA,TGTGCCATCAGGGTGGGGACAGAAGAAGAGACCCAGTACTTC,CAIRVGTEEETQYF
TRBJ1-5,TRBD1,TRBV2,NA,TGTGCCAGCAGTGAAGATTGGGACAGATATCAGCCCCAGCATTTT,CASSEDWDRYQPQHF
TRBJ1-5,NA,TRBV5-4,once,TGTGCCAGCAGCTTGGGGGGCACAGGCAATCAGCCCCAGCATTTT,CASSLGGTGNQPQHF
TRBJ2-5,NA,TRBV19,NA,TGTGCCAGTAGTATAGGTCCGGGGACCCAGTACTTC,CASSIGPGTQYF
TRBJ2-1,NA,TRBV4-1,NA,TGCGCCAGCAGCCAGGACGCAGGAGGGAATGAGCAGTTCTTC,CASSQDAGGNEQFF
TRBJ2-1,NA,TRBV10-1,NA,TGCGCCAGCAGTTCGATACGGGATGGGGTCGTTGAGCAGTTCTTC,CASSSIRDGVVEQFF
TRBJ1-2,TRBD1,TRBV2,NA,TGTGCCAGCAGGGAAGACAGGGGCAAGAGCTATGGCTACACCTTC,CASREDRGKSYGYTF
TRBJ1-2,NA,TRBV6-5,NA,TGTGCCAGCAGTTACAAGAGGAGGGGAATGGGCTACACCTTC,CASSYKRRGMGYTF
TRBJ2-7,NA,TRBV5-1,NA,TGCGCCAGCAGGGAGGGTCCCGAGCAGTACTTC,CASREGPEQYF
TRBJ2-5,NA,TRBV25-1,once,TGTGCCAGCAGTGAAACGACATTGGAAGAGACCCAGTACTTC,CASSETTLEETQYF
TRBJ2-7,NA,TRBV19,NA,TGTGCCAGTAGTATGCGGGCGATCATGTACGAGCAGTACTTC,CASSMRAIMYEQYF
TRBJ2-3,TRBD1,TRBV19,NA,TGTGCCACTAGGGACAGGGGCACAGATACGCAGTATTTT,CATRDRGTDTQYF
TRBJ2-4,NA,TRBV10-2,NA,TGCGCCAGCAGTGATATTCTGGGCGCCAAAAACATTCAGTACTTC,CASSDILGAKNIQYF
TRBJ1-1,TRBD1,TRBV5-1,NA,TGCGCCAGCAGCGTGGAAACGGGACAGGGTTCCCCTGAAGCTTTCTTT,CASSVETGQGSPEAFF
TRBJ2-3,TRBD1,TRBV13,NA,TGTGCCAGCAGCTTCCAGGGGGCTGGGAGCACAGATACGCAGTATTTT,CASSFQGAGSTDTQYF
TRBJ2-5,TRBD1,TRBV25-1,NA,TGTGCCAGCAGTGAATATGCCGGGACAGGGAAGACCCAGTACTTC,CASSEYAGTGKTQYF
TRBJ2-7,TRBD2,TRBV18,few,TGTGCCAGTTTAGCGGGGGCACAAACCTACGAGCAGTACTTC,CASLAGAQTYEQYF
TRBJ2-3,TRBD1,TRBV10-1,NA,TGCGCCAGCACCGGGACAGGGTCAGATACGCAGTATTTT,CASTGTGSDTQYF
TRBJ2-6,NA,TRBV29-1,NA,TGCAGCGTTGGAGGGCCTGGGGCCAACGTCCTGACTTTC,CSVGGPGANVLTF
TRBJ1-2,TRBD1,TRBV5-6,NA,TGTGCCAGCAGCTTGATGGGACAGTATTCTAACTATGGCTACACCTTC,CASSLMGQYSNYGYTF
TRBJ2-7,TRBD1,TRBV24-1,NA,TGTGCCACCAGTGATTTGTTCCAGGGGGCTTGCGAGCAGTACTTC,CATSDLFQGACEQYF
TRBJ1-1,TRBD1,TRBV3-1/TRBV3-2,NA,TGTGCCAGCAGCCAAGGGGACAGGGGGCCTCTCACTGAAGCTTTCTTT,CASSQGDRGPLTEAFF
TRBJ2-5,TRBD2,TRBV7-3,NA,TGTGCCAGCAGCTTAGTAGCGGGGGGTCCCCAAGAGACCCAGTACTTC,CASSLVAGGPQETQYF
TRBJ2-3,TRBD2,TRBV19,NA,TGTGCCAGTAGTCTCCTAGCGGGGGGTACTAGCACAGATACGCAGTATTTT,CASSLLAGGTSTDTQYF
TRBJ2-7,NA,TRBV27,NA,TGTGCCAGCAGGAAAACAGGGAGTAGAGAGCAGTACTTC,CASRKTGSREQYF
TRBJ2-5,NA,TRBV5-1,NA,TGCGCCAGCAGCTTGGAACAGGACACCCAGTACTTC,CASSLEQDTQYF
TRBJ1-2,NA,TRBV11-1,NA,TGTGCCAGCAGCTTAGCGCCGGGAAAAGACGTTGGGGGCTACACCTTC,CASSLAPGKDVGGYTF
TRBJ2-7,TRBD1,TRBV5-1,NA,TGCGCCAGCAGCTGGAGCGGACAGGGGGCCAACGAGCAGTACTTC,CASSWSGQGANEQYF
TRBJ1-1,NA,TRBV27,NA,TGTGCCAGCAGTCGAGATTACAGGGTTACTGAAGCTTTCTTT,CASSRDYRVTEAFF
TRBJ2-7,TRBD1,TRBV27,NA,TGTGCCAGCAGGGGACAGGGACACTACGAGCAGTACTTC,CASRGQGHYEQYF
TRBJ1-6,NA,TRBV5-1,NA,TGCGCCAGCAGCCCTCTCGAATCAGGGAATTCACCCCTCCACTTT,CASSPLESGNSPLHF
TRBJ1-1,NA,TRBV28,NA,TGTGCCAGCAGGCCGTCACAGGGTCCGAACACTGAAGCTTTCTTT,CASRPSQGPNTEAFF
TRBJ2-2,TRBD1,TRBV5-4,NA,TGTGCCAGCAGCCGCGCGGACAGGGGTAACACCGGGGAGCTGTTTTTT,CASSRADRGNTGELFF
TRBJ2-1,TRBD2,TRBV2,NA,TGTGCCAGCAGGGCTAGCGGGGGGGCGAGCAATGAGCAGTTCTTC,CASRASGGASNEQFF
TRBJ1-4,TRBD1,TRBV3-1/TRBV3-2,NA,TGTGCCAGCAGCCCGGAGGACAGGGGTAATGAAAAACTGTTTTTT,CASSPEDRGNEKLFF
TRBJ1-2,NA,TRBV7-2,NA,TGTGCCAGCAGCTTAGCCGAATTAGTCGGGGGCTACACCTTC,CASSLAELVGGYTF
TRBJ1-5,NA,TRBV5-1,NA,TGCGCCAGCAGCTTCGCGGGGGGGAATCAGCCCCAGCATTTT,CASSFAGGNQPQHF
TRBJ2-5,TRBD1,TRBV6-5,NA,TGTGCCAGCAGTTACCCTACAGGGGGCCGGGAGACCCAGTACTTC,CASSYPTGGRETQYF
TRBJ1-3,NA,TRBV4-1,NA,TGCGCCAGCAGCCAAGATGGGGGCCACACCATATATTTT,CASSQDGGHTIYF
TRBJ2-6,NA,TRBV6-6,NA,TGTGCCAGCAGCCATCAGAAGAAGTCGCTCGTAAACCCGGGGGCCAACGTCCTGACTTTC,CASSHQKKSLVNPGANVLTF
TRBJ2-3,TRBD1,TRBV9,few,TGTGCCAGCAGCGTAGGGCCACAGGGGGCGCGAGGAGATACGCAGTATTTT,CASSVGPQGARGDTQYF
TRBJ1-5,TRBD1,TRBV5-1,NA,TGCGCCAGCAGAATGGAGGCCAGGGGGAATCAGCCCCAGCATTTT,CASRMEARGNQPQHF